These 15 T cell receptor beta chains originate from one sample sequenced in a study of T cells in Graves' hyperthyroidism and ophthalmopathy (dated by TCRdb to about 2019). The library was made by multiplex PCR. Sequencing took place on an Illumina HiSeq 2000. The TCR beta CDR3 regions were amplified from RNA transcripts. The first round of RT-PCR for the TCR CDR3 was performed with the HTBI primer set and the Qiagen OneStep RT-PCR kit. The public reads were reprocessed in TCRdb via fastp at Q25 and MiXCR, keeping in-frame beta chains. Each entry merges the rows of one CDR3 protein and shows their most common DNA and genes. The sample profile shows about 380,000 distinct CDR3 sequences; about 18% of them were found once. Clones ranked in the top ten supply over 35% of the sample. Sequenced material: blood. The receptors shown here come from a man in his late teens or twenties with Graves' ophthalmopathy.

This clonotype showed up many times. The chain joins TRBV12-3 or TRBV12-4 to TRBJ2-1; 13 bases are a match to TRBD2. This CDR3 is 17 amino acids long. The ends lost 9 bases at V and 0 bases at J; junction bases unmatched: 8. The CDR3 reads CASSTGLAGSSYNEQFF. CDR3 bases: TGTGCCAGTTCAACGGGACTAGCGGGGAGCTCCTACAATGAGCAGTTCTTC.

This clonotype was counted a few times. The chain combines TRBV6-2 or TRBV6-3 with TRBJ2-1; no definite D call. Trimming left V 2 bases short and J 7 bases short, with 9 bases between. CDR3 length: 13 residues. Germline lookup yields CDR1 MNHEY and CDR2 SVGEGT. The CDR3 DNA sequence: TGTGCCAGCAGTTACAACAGCCTAAATGAGCAGTTCTTC. This gives the protein CASSYNSLNEQFF.

This clonotype has a handful of counts. The rearrangement joins TRBV2 to TRBJ1-1; D is possibly TRBD1 (6 bases). The length of the CDR3 is 15 residues. Trimming pared 6 bases from V and 0 bases from J, leaving 14 bases between. Germline V gene sequence: CDR1 SNHLY, CDR2 FYNNEI. The CDR3 reads CASSAHRDMNTEAFF. For the CDR3, the DNA is TGTGCCAGCAGCGCCCACCGGGACATGAACACTGAAGCTTTCTTT.

This clonotype came up a few times. V is TRBV20-1 and J is TRBJ1-1, with D perhaps TRBD1 (6 bases). This CDR3 region has 15 residues. Per germline, CDR1 DFQATT and CDR2 SNEGSKA (reference sequence). Trimming left V 6 bases short and J 5 bases short, with 22 bases between. Here the CDR3 reads CSAVERGGGETEAFF. The CDR3 DNA follows: TGCAGTGCCGTGGAGCGAGGAGGGGGGGAGACTGAAGCTTTCTTT.

In its sample, this clonotype was seen many times. The J gene is TRBJ2-1, the V gene TRBV7-7; the D gene is possibly TRBD1 (5 bases). Germline V gene lookup returns CDR1 SSHAT and CDR2 FNYEAQ (reference sequence). V was cut by 5 bases and J by 3 bases, with 14 bases left in between. The CDR3 is 15 amino acids. The CDR3 DNA reads TGTGCCAGCAGCCCCTATGCACAGGTCTACAATGAGCAGTTCTTC. Protein product: CASSPYAQVYNEQFF.

This clonotype was seen many times. The chain employs TRBV7-2 and TRBJ2-1; no firm D call. CDR3 size: 14 residues. Trimming stripped 4 bases from V and 5 bases from J, with 12 bases between. CDR1 is SGHTA, CDR2 FQGNSA, per germline. DNA for the CDR3: TGTGCCAGCAGCTACTTTGAACTACACAATGAGCAGTTCTTC. This codes for CASSYFELHNEQFF.

This clonotype was detected many times. J is TRBJ2-7 and V is TRBV28; tentative D call: TRBD1 (5 bases). CDR3 length: 13 residues. Germline CDR1 reads MDHEN; CDR2 reads SYDVKM. The V end was cut by 6 bases, the J end by 3 bases, with 12 bases between. The CDR3 DNA reads TGTGCCAGCAGCCCTGACAGACGCTACGAGCAGTACTTC. The encoded protein is CASSPDRRYEQYF.

There are a few counts of this clonotype. This sequence joins TRBV24-1 and TRBJ2-3, with D perhaps TRBD2 (6 bases). Germline V CDR1 and CDR2: KGHDR, SFDVKD. This CDR3 contains 12 residues. Trimming removed 9 bases from V and 2 bases from J, with 8 bases in between. CDR3 sequence (DNA): TGTGCCACCGGGGGGTCCACAGATACGCAGTATTTT. Translation: CATGGSTDTQYF.

The rearrangement links TRBV7-9 to TRBJ2-2, with unresolved D. CDR3 size: 13 residues. The V and J ends lost 4 bases and 14 bases respectively, with 17 bases between them. From germline, CDR1 is SEHNR and CDR2 FQNEAQ (reference sequence). CDR3: CASSSPNRRFLFF. The CDR3 nucleotides are TGTGCCAGCAGCTCACCGAACCGCAGGTTCCTGTTTTTT.

The chain is built from TRBV10-3 and TRBJ2-7, with D possibly called TRBD1 or TRBD2 (5 bases each). Trimming stripped 7 bases from V and 2 bases from J, with 12 bases between. CDR3 length: 13 residues. In germline, CDR1 is ENHRY, CDR2 SYGVKD. The CDR3 nucleotides read TGTGCCATCAAAGTTGAGGGGACCTACGAGCAGTACTTC. It encodes CAIKVEGTYEQYF.

Remarks on this clonotype: It may be a read error: a sequence one base away is much more abundant. The genes are TRBV5-1 and TRBJ1-1, with 9 nucleotides matching TRBD1. The CDR3 extends over 15 amino acids. Per germline, CDR1 SGHRS and CDR2 YFSETQ. The CDR3 DNA reads as TGCTCCAGCAGCTTGTCAGGGGACAGGGTTACTGAAGCTTTCTTT. It specifies CSSSLSGDRVTEAFF.

The chain employs TRBV20-1 and TRBJ2-5; D is ambiguous. Trimming took off 0 bases at V and 5 bases at J, with 13 bases between the two ends. The CDR3 contains 14 residues. Germline lookup yields CDR1 DFQATT and CDR2 SNEGSKA (reference sequence). The CDR3 DNA reads as TGCAGTGCTAGAGATTTCGAGCTAAGCGAGACCCAGTACTTC. It specifies CSARDFELSETQYF.

This rearrangement joins TRBV19 to TRBJ1-5; D is ambiguous. Trimming removed 0 bases from V and 2 bases from J, with 17 bases in between. Germline CDR1 reads LNHDA; CDR2 reads SQIVND (reference sequence). The CDR3 contains 18 residues. The CDR3 protein is CASSIDGNGDYGNQPQHF. The CDR3 DNA sequence: TGTGCCAGTAGTATAGACGGGAACGGAGACTATGGCAATCAGCCCCAGCATTTT.

This clonotype was recorded many times. The V call is TRBV2, the J call TRBJ1-6; D gene ambiguous. V was cut by 4 bases and J by 9 bases, with 4 bases left in between. This CDR3 is 11 amino acids long. Germline V CDR1 and CDR2: SNHLY, FYNNEI. In DNA form, the CDR3 reads TGTGCCAGCAGTGTGGGTTCACCCCTCCACTTT. This sequence encodes CASSVGSPLHF.

This clonotype turned up a few times. The chain links TRBV19 to TRBJ1-1, with D perhaps matching TRBD1 (6 bases). The CDR3 runs 15 residues. The germline gives CDR1 LNHDA, CDR2 SQIVND (reference sequence). V gave up 3 bases and J gave up 1 base, with 12 bases separating them. The CDR3 here is CASSILGGANTEAFF. The CDR3 coding sequence is TGTGCCAGTAGTATTCTAGGGGGAGCGAACACTGAAGCTTTCTTT.